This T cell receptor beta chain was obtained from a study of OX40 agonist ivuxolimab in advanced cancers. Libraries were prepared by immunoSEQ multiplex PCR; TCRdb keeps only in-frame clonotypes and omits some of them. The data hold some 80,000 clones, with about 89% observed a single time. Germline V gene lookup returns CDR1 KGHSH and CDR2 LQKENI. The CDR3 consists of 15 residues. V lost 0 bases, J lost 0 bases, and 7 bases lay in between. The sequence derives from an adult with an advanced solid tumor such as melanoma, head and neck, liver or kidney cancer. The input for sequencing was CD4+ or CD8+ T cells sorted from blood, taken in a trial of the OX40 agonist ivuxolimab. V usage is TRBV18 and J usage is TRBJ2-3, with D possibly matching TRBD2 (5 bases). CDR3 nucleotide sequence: TGTGCCAGCTCACCACCGGGGAGAAGCACAGATACGCAGTATTTT. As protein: CASSPPGRSTDTQYF.